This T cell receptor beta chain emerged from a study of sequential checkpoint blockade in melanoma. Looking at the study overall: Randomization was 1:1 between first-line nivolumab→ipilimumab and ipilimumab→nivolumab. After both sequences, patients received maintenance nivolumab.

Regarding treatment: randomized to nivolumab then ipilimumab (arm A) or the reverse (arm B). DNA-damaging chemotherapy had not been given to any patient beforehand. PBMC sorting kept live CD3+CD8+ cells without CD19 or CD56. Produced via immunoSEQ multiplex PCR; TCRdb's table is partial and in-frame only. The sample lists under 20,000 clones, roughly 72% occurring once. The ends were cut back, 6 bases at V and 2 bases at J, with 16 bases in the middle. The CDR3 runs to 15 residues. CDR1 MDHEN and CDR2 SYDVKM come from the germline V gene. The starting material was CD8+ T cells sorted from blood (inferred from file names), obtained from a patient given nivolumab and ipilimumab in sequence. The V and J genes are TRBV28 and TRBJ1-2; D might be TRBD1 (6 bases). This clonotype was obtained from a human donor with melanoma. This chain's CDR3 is CASRVTGGRNYGYTF. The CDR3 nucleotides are TGTGCCAGCAGGGTTACGGGGGGGCGAAACTATGGCTACACCTTC.